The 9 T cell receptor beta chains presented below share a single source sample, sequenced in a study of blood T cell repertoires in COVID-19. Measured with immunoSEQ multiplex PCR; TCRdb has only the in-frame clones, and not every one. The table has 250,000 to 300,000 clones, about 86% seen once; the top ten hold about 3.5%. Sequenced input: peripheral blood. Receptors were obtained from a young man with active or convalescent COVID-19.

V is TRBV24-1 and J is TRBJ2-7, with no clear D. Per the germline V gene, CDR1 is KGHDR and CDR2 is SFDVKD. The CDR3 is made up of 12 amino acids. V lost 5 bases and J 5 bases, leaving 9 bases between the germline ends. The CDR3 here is CATSGNRDEQYF. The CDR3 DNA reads TGTGCCACCAGTGGGAATCGGGACGAGCAGTACTTC.

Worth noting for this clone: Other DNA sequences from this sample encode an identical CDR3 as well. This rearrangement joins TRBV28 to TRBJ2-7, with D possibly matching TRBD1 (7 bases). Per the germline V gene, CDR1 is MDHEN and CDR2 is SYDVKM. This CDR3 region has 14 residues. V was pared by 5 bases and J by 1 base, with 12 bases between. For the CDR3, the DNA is TGTGCCAGCAGTCCACAGGGGAGGTCCTACGAGCAGTACTTC. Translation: CASSPQGRSYEQYF.

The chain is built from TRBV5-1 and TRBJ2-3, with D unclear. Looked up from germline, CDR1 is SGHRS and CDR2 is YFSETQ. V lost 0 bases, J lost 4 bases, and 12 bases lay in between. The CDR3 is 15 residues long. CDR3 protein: CASSLGSAKSDTQYF. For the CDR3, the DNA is TGCGCCAGCAGCTTGGGAAGTGCTAAATCAGATACGCAGTATTTT. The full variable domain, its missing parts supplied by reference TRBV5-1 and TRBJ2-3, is KAGVTQTPRYLIKTRGQQVTLSCSPISGHRSVSWYQQTPGQGLQFLFEYFSETQRNKGNFPGRFSGRQFSNSRSEMNVSTLELGDSALYLCASSLGSAKSDTQYFGPGTRLTVL.

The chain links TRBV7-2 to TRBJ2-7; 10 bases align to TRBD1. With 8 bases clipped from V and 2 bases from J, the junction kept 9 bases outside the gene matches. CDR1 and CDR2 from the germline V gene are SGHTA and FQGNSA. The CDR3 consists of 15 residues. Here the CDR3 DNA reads TGTGCCAGCGGAGCCGCCGGGACAGGGGCCTACGAGCAGTACTTC. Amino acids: CASGAAGTGAYEQYF.

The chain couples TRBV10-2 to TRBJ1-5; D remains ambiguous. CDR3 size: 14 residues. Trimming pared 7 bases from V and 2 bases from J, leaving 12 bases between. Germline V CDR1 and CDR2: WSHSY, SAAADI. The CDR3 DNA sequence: TGCGCCAGCACCCACGGGTACGGCAATCAGCCCCAGCATTTT. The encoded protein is CASTHGYGNQPQHF.

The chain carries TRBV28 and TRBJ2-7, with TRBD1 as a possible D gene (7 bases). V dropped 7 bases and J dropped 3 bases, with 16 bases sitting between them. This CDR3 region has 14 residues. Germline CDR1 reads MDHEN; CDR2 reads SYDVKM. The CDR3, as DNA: TGTGCCAGCACCGGGGGACAGCCGGTCTACGAGCAGTACTTC. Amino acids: CASTGGQPVYEQYF.

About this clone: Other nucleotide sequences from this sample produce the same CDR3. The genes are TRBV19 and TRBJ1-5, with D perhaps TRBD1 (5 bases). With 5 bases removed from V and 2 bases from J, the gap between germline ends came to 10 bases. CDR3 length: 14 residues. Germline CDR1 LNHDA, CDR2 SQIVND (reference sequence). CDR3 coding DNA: TGTGCCAGTAGTGGACAAGGGGGCAATCAGCCCCAGCATTTT. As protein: CASSGQGGNQPQHF.

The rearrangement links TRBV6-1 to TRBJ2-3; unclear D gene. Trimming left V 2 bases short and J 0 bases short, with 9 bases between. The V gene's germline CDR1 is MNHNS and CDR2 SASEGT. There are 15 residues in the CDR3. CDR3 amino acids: CASSERQPSTDTQYF. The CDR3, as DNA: TGTGCCAGCAGTGAACGACAACCTAGCACAGATACGCAGTATTTT.

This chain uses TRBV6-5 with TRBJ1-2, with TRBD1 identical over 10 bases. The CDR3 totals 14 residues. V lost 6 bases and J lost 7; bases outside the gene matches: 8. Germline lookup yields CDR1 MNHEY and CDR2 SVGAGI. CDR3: CASRAPDRGFGYTF. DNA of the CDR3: TGTGCCAGCAGGGCCCCGGACAGGGGGTTTGGCTACACCTTC.